The 25 T cell receptor beta chains in this list originate from one sample, sequenced in a study of T-cell memory formation after mild COVID-19. TCRdb re-called the 5' RACE reads through MiXCR, storing one row per CDR3 protein. Seen here are fewer than 400,000 distinct CDR3 sequences, about 16% observed once, and the top ten hold 20% to 25%. The source material was PBMCs or a T cell subset sorted from them (not recorded which). The receptors shown here come from a man between 18 and 29 years old who had mild COVID-19 (a few samples of this study predate the infection). Cell type and time point are not known.

The chain couples TRBV12-3 or TRBV12-4 to TRBJ1-1, with D perhaps TRBD1 (5 bases). Trimming removed 5 bases from V and 3 bases from J, with 16 bases in between. This CDR3 comprises 15 residues. For the CDR3, the DNA is TGTGCCAGCAGTCCCCAAGCGGGGGAGGACACTGAAGCTTTCTTT. Protein sequence: CASSPQAGEDTEAFF.

In the case of this clonotype: Because it lacks the conserved phenylalanine or tryptophan at the end, this CDR3 is likely a read error. The DNA is left out, because the CDR3 cannot be placed on it with certainty; the CDR3 is given as TCRdb lists it. The rearrangement joins TRBV4-2 to TRBJ2-3. Germline CDR1 reads LGHNA; CDR2 reads YNFKEQ. The length of the CDR3 is 11 amino acids, counting both ends. The CDR3 loop reads CASSQDSGQLV.

The chain has TRBV7-8 and TRBJ1-5, with D possibly being TRBD1 (6 bases). The V end was cut by 5 bases, the J end by 1 base, with 15 bases between. CDR1 and CDR2 (germline): SGHVS, FQNEAQ. The CDR3 consists of 16 residues. The CDR3 sequence is CASSRYRARSNQPQHF. For the CDR3, the DNA is TGTGCCAGCAGCAGATACAGGGCGCGGAGCAATCAGCCCCAGCATTTT.

This clonotype was seen only a few times. The chain has TRBV29-1 and TRBJ2-1, with 7 nucleotides matching TRBD2. CDR3 size: 12 residues. Germline V gene sequence: CDR1 SQVTM, CDR2 ANQGSEA. J gave up 10 bases and V 4 bases, and 7 bases lay outside the gene matches. CDR3 protein: CSVVNGRREQFF. CDR3 DNA sequence: TGCAGCGTTGTTAACGGGAGGCGGGAGCAGTTCTTC.

The CDR3 coding sequence is TGTGCCAGCAGCGACAGGGGTAGCTATGGCTACACCTTC. Translated: CASSDRGSYGYTF. The chain has TRBV14 and TRBJ1-2, with 8 bases aligning to TRBD1. The trim removed 5 bases at V and 4 bases at J, leaving 3 bases unmatched. From germline, CDR1 is SGHDN and CDR2 FVKESK. The CDR3 runs to 13 residues.

This chain connects TRBV6-5 to TRBJ1-2; 8 nucleotides line up with TRBD1. After removal of 5 bases from V and 6 bases from J, the junction contained 8 bases not matched to a gene. The germline gives CDR1 MNHEY, CDR2 SVGAGI. The CDR3 covers 14 residues. The CDR3 loop is CASSPGQGTDGYTF. The CDR3 DNA is TGTGCCAGCAGTCCCGGACAGGGCACAGATGGCTACACCTTC.

This clonotype was seen many times. V and J are TRBV24-1 and TRBJ2-1; D is ambiguous. Trimming shortened V by 3 bases and J by 8 bases, and 10 bases separated the two germline ends. From germline, CDR1 is KGHDR and CDR2 SFDVKD. The CDR3 spans 13 residues. The CDR3 spells CATSDAHTDEQFF. CDR3 DNA: TGTGCCACCAGTGATGCCCATACGGATGAGCAGTTCTTC.

The sample holds a few counts of this clonotype. This sequence joins TRBV7-2 and TRBJ2-7; D uncertain. Germline V gives CDR1 SGHTA, CDR2 FQGNSA. The length of the CDR3 is 12 residues. The V and J ends lost 1 base and 5 bases respectively, with 6 bases between them. The CDR3 loop is CASSLVRNEQYF. The CDR3 DNA reads as TGTGCCAGCAGCTTAGTCCGCAACGAGCAGTACTTC. Supplemented by reference TRBV7-2 and TRBJ2-7, the full variable domain reads GAGVSQSPSNKVTEKGKDVELRCDPISGHTALYWYRQSLGQGLEFLIYFQGNSAPDKSGLPSDRFSAERTGGSVSTLTIQRTQQEDSAVYLCASSLVRNEQYFGPGTRLTVT.

The rearrangement links TRBV9 to TRBJ2-1; D is perhaps TRBD1 (5 bases). V was clipped by 4 bases and J by 3 bases, with 17 bases between them. Germline loops: CDR1 SGDLS, CDR2 YYNGEE. CDR3 length equals 16 residues. The CDR3 nucleotides are TGTGCCAGCAGCTTCCGATCGTCCGACAGCTACAATGAGCAGTTCTTC. The encoded protein is CASSFRSSDSYNEQFF.

In this sample, this clonotype turned up a few times. The V call is TRBV20-1, the J call TRBJ2-7; maybe TRBD1 (5 bases). This CDR3 is built from 12 residues. Germline loops: CDR1 DFQATT, CDR2 SNEGSKA (reference sequence). V lost 0 bases to trimming and J lost 3 bases, with 6 bases between them. DNA for the CDR3: TGCAGTGCTAGAGATGACAGCTACGAGCAGTACTTC. As protein: CSARDDSYEQYF.

The V and J genes are TRBV7-2 and TRBJ1-6; maybe TRBD1 (5 bases). From germline, CDR1 is SGHTA and CDR2 FQGNSA. The V end was cut by 1 base, the J end by 10 bases, with 14 bases between. The CDR3 has 15 amino acids. The CDR3 DNA reads as TGTGCCAGCAGCTTAGGGGGCGAAGGCGGCTCACCCCTCCACTTT. Residues: CASSLGGEGGSPLHF.

In this sample, this clonotype turned up a few times. V is TRBV28 and J is TRBJ2-3; D is uncertain. The ends were cut back, 5 bases at V and 4 bases at J, with 19 bases in the middle. This CDR3 spans 16 amino acids. Looked up from germline, CDR1 is MDHEN and CDR2 is SYDVKM. The CDR3 DNA reads TGTGCCAGCAGTCCAACCATCAGCGTCCTGGCAGATACGCAGTATTTT. Translation: CASSPTISVLADTQYF. Looking up the rest from reference TRBV28 and TRBJ2-3 gives the full variable domain: DVKVTQSSRYLVKRTGEKVFLECVQDMDHENMFWYRQDPGLGLRLIYFSYDVKMKEKGDIPEGYSVSREKKERFSLILESASTNQTSMYLCASSPTISVLADTQYFGPGTRLTVL.

The gene calls are TRBV6-2 or TRBV6-3 and TRBJ2-1; tentative D call: TRBD2 (6 bases). Trimming stripped 7 bases from V and 0 bases from J, with 13 bases between. The CDR3 extends over 15 amino acids. Germline V gives CDR1 MNHEY, CDR2 SVGEGT. CDR3 residues: CASIWGDSSYNEQFF. CDR3 in DNA: TGTGCCAGCATATGGGGGGATAGCTCCTACAATGAGCAGTTCTTC.

The table lists this clonotype with a few counts. The V and J genes are TRBV7-3 and TRBJ2-2; 10 bases match TRBD1. The CDR3 length is 18 residues. V lost 0 bases and J lost 4; bases outside the gene matches: 8. Germline V gene lookup returns CDR1 SGHTA and CDR2 FQGTGA. The CDR3 is CASSLTRQGALGTGELFF. DNA of the CDR3: TGTGCCAGCAGCTTAACGCGACAGGGGGCCTTAGGCACCGGGGAGCTGTTTTTT.

This clonotype occurred many times. This chain joins TRBV2 and TRBJ2-3; D gene unclear. The CDR3 has 13 residues. The germline V gene has CDR1 SNHLY and CDR2 FYNNEI. Trimming removed 8 bases from V and 7 bases from J, with 16 bases in between. The CDR3 protein is CASQDPDPNTQYF. CDR3 DNA: TGTGCCAGCCAGGACCCCGATCCCAATACGCAGTATTTT. Filled out from reference TRBV2 and TRBJ2-3, the complete variable domain reads EPEVTQTPSHQVTQMGQEVILRCVPISNHLYFYWYRQILGQKVEFLVSFYNNEISEKSEIFDDQFSVERPDGSNFTLKIRSTKLEDSAMYFCASQDPDPNTQYFGPGTRLTVL.

The chain uses TRBV2 and TRBJ2-2; D is possibly TRBD2 (6 bases). Germline V CDR1 and CDR2: SNHLY, FYNNEI. V was clipped by 5 bases and J by 5 bases, with 9 bases between them. The CDR3 is 13 residues long. This CDR3 is CASSSEGTGELFF. The CDR3 bases are TGTGCCAGCAGTTCGGAGGGAACCGGGGAGCTGTTTTTT.

This clonotype came up a few times. CDR3 protein: CASTRRGASPLHF. The CDR3 nucleotides are TGTGCCAGCACCCGCAGGGGGGCTTCACCCCTCCACTTT. This chain connects TRBV11-2 to TRBJ1-6, with 7 bases fitting TRBD1. This CDR3 comprises 13 residues. The germline CDR1 and CDR2 sequences are SGHAT and FQNNGV. V gave up 7 bases and J gave up 9 bases; unmatched junction bases: 6.

This chain links TRBV7-9 with TRBJ1-2; no firm D call. V lost 4 bases and J 7 bases, leaving 13 bases between the germline ends. CDR1 is SEHNR and CDR2 is FQNEAQ in the germline V gene (reference sequence). This CDR3 has 13 amino acids. The CDR3 sequence is CASSWANGFGYTF. The CDR3 DNA reads TGTGCCAGCAGCTGGGCCAACGGATTTGGCTACACCTTC.

This clonotype was observed a few times. The J gene is TRBJ2-3, the V gene TRBV29-1; 8 positions agree with TRBD1. Germline CDR1 SQVTM, CDR2 ANQGSEA. This CDR3 contains 15 residues. Losses at the gene ends were 7 bases for V and 5 bases for J; bases not matched to a gene: 14. CDR3 nucleotide sequence: TGCAGCGCTCGATTCGGACAGGGTTCAGAAGATACGCAGTATTTT. Amino acids: CSARFGQGSEDTQYF.

The V call is TRBV5-1, the J call TRBJ2-5; possibly TRBD2 for D (7 bases). Germline V CDR1 and CDR2: SGHRS, YFSETQ. This CDR3 comprises 16 residues. With 0 bases removed from V and 5 bases from J, the gap between germline ends came to 17 bases. CDR3 protein: CASSLEAARGRETQYF. DNA of the CDR3: TGCGCCAGCAGCTTGGAGGCAGCGCGGGGGCGGGAGACCCAGTACTTC.

This clonotype appeared many times. The chain uses TRBV20-1 and TRBJ2-7; 7 bases match TRBD1. Per the germline V gene, CDR1 is DFQATT and CDR2 is SNEGSKA (reference sequence). The junction had 7 bases not matched to a gene; V was cut back by 6 bases and J by 2 bases. The CDR3 has 13 residues. The CDR3 coding sequence is TGCAGTGCCGTCGACAGGGCTCCCTACGAGCAGTACTTC. Its protein is CSAVDRAPYEQYF.

This rearrangement joins TRBV7-2 to TRBJ2-5; TRBD2 matches at 12 bases. With V trimmed by 5 bases and J by 2 bases, 6 bases remained unmatched. The V gene's germline CDR1 is SGHTA and CDR2 FQGNSA. This CDR3 has 16 residues. CDR3 amino acids: CASSPASGGGQETQYF. The CDR3 DNA reads as TGTGCCAGCAGCCCGGCTAGCGGGGGGGGACAAGAGACCCAGTACTTC.

The J gene is TRBJ2-1, the V gene TRBV7-2; a weak D match, TRBD2 (6 bases). The CDR3 has 15 residues. V was pared by 1 base and J by 10 bases, with 17 bases between. CDR1 SGHTA and CDR2 FQGNSA come from the germline V gene. In DNA form, the CDR3 reads TGTGCCAGCAGCTTAGGACCGCGGGGAGGCGGGGAGCAGTTCTTC. Its protein product is CASSLGPRGGGEQFF.

In its sample, this clonotype was seen a few times. V and J are TRBV7-9 and TRBJ1-5, with D perhaps TRBD1 (5 bases). The CDR3 sequence is 13 residues long. V lost 5 bases and J 6 bases, leaving 11 bases between the germline ends. Germline lookup yields CDR1 SEHNR and CDR2 FQNEAQ (reference sequence). CDR3 nucleotides: TGTGCCAGCAGCACGGGGGGAATTCAGCCCCAGCATTTT. This translates into CASSTGGIQPQHF.

This clonotype was detected many times. The rearrangement uses TRBV9 and TRBJ2-5; D possibly matches TRBD1 or TRBD2 (5 bases each). The V end lost 0 bases, the J end lost 4 bases, and 13 bases lay between the germline ends. Germline V gene sequence: CDR1 SGDLS, CDR2 YYNGEE. This CDR3 has 15 residues. The CDR3 sequence is CASSVAGTPGETQYF. CDR3 in DNA: TGTGCCAGCAGCGTAGCAGGGACCCCGGGAGAGACCCAGTACTTC.